This TCR beta chain was found in a study of control samples from healthy donors and cancer patients. The V end lost 2 bases, the J end lost 2 bases, and 5 bases lay between the germline ends. This CDR3 is built from 13 residues. Germline V gene sequence: CDR1 MNHNY, CDR2 SVGAGI (reference sequence). Generated by immunoSEQ multiplex PCR, the TCRdb table keeps only in-frame clones and is missing some. The top ten hold about 0.91% of the sample, which has 55,000 to 70,000 clones, 80% to 95% seen once. The chain uses TRBV6-6 and TRBJ2-3; D remains unclear. The specimen was PBMCs. The source is a man under 40 with colorectal cancer. The CDR3 sequence: CASSYGFTDTQYF. CDR3 nucleotide sequence: TGTGCCAGCAGTTACGGATTCACAGATACGCAGTATTTT.